The clone carrying this TCR beta chain has just a few counts. The data belong to a study of cytotoxic CD8 clonotypes in ibrutinib-treated CLL. The CDR3 totals 13 residues. The V and J ends lost 7 bases and 8 bases, in that order; junction bases with no gene match: 9. Per germline, CDR1 LNHDA and CDR2 SQIVND (reference sequence). Profiled with immunoSEQ multiplex PCR; TCRdb holds only in-frame clones, not every one. The sample lists over 95,000 clones, about 58% occurring once. The chain carries TRBV19 and TRBJ1-2, with 8 bases lining up with TRBD1. The receptor comes from a human donor with chronic lymphocytic leukemia. Sequenced here: PBMCs, sampled after 24 months of ibrutinib treatment. The CDR3 spells CASTTRGRSGYTF. CDR3 nucleotide sequence: TGTGCCAGTACGACCAGGGGGCGATCCGGCTACACCTTC.